Following are 9 T cell receptor beta chains from one sample sequenced in a study of T cell changes during pregnancy in multiple sclerosis. Using immunoSEQ multiplex PCR, the repertoire was profiled, and TCRdb retains in-frame clones only, with some absent. The table shows about 99,000 clones, with roughly 92% occurring only once. The material sequenced was peripheral blood, taken after pregnancy. Every receptor here comes from a female donor with multiple sclerosis, enrolled in a pregnancy study.

The rearrangement joins TRBV7-2 to TRBJ2-2; 9 bases are shared with TRBD1. Germline CDR1 reads SGHTA; CDR2 reads FQGNSA. Losses at the gene ends were 5 bases for V and 2 bases for J; bases not matched to a gene: 3. This CDR3 is 15 amino acids long. The CDR3 spells CASSTGQGNTGELFF. The CDR3 nucleotides are TGTGCCAGCAGCACGGGACAGGGCAACACCGGGGAGCTGTTTTTT. Full variable domain (outside the CDR3, taken from reference TRBV7-2 and TRBJ2-2): GAGVSQSPSNKVTEKGKDVELRCDPISGHTALYWYRQSLGQGLEFLIYFQGNSAPDKSGLPSDRFSAERTGGSVSTLTIQRTQQEDSAVYLCASSTGQGNTGELFFGEGSRLTVL.

The chain has TRBV7-9 and TRBJ2-7; D is uncertain. The CDR3 covers 13 residues. Germline V gives CDR1 SEHNR, CDR2 FQNEAQ (reference sequence). The V gene lost 5 bases and the J gene lost 0 bases, with 8 bases spanning the gap. The CDR3 region is CASSGLVSYEQYF. CDR3 nucleotides: TGTGCCAGCAGCGGTCTAGTCTCCTACGAGCAGTACTTC.

The chain carries TRBV6-5 and TRBJ1-1; a possible D gene is TRBD1 (6 bases). CDR1 and CDR2 from the germline V gene are MNHEY and SVGAGI. This CDR3 is built from 13 residues. Trimming removed 5 bases from V and 5 bases from J, with 12 bases in between. CDR3 bases: TGTGCCAGCAGTATGACAGGTGGGACTGAAGCTTTCTTT. Encoded protein: CASSMTGGTEAFF.

J is TRBJ1-1 and V is TRBV25-1; 7 nucleotides agree with TRBD1. Looked up from germline, CDR1 is MGHDK and CDR2 is SYGVNS. This CDR3 spans 12 amino acids. Trimming at V came to 3 bases and at J to 7 bases, leaving 2 bases not matched to a gene. CDR3 protein: CASSERGLEAFF. Here the CDR3 DNA reads TGTGCCAGCAGTGAGAGGGGGCTTGAAGCTTTCTTT.

The gene calls are TRBV5-6 and TRBJ1-5, with TRBD1 identical over 10 bases. The germline CDR1 and CDR2 sequences are SGHDT and YYEEEE. The CDR3 is made up of 15 amino acids. The V segment lost 4 bases and the J segment 9 bases; nucleotides outside the gene matches: 10. CDR3 DNA: TGTGCCAGCAGCGCCATGGGACAGGGGCATCGGCCCCAGCATTTT. It translates to CASSAMGQGHRPQHF.

V gene TRBV9 combines with J gene TRBJ2-1, with 9 bases matching TRBD2. This CDR3 is built from 17 residues. CDR1 and CDR2 from the germline V gene are SGDLS and YYNGEE. The V and J ends lost 0 bases and 0 bases, in that order; junction bases with no gene match: 4. The CDR3 sequence is CASSVGSSGTSYNEQFF. The CDR3 DNA is TGTGCCAGCAGCGTAGGGTCTAGCGGGACCTCCTACAATGAGCAGTTCTTC.

The CDR3 sequence is CASRVGGMYEQYF. DNA of the CDR3: TGTGCCAGCAGGGTTGGGGGCATGTACGAGCAGTACTTC. The chain carries TRBV6-5 and TRBJ2-7, with a weak D call TRBD1 (6 bases). Trimming stripped 6 bases from V and 4 bases from J, with 13 bases between. Germline lookup yields CDR1 MNHEY and CDR2 SVGAGI. The CDR3 loop spans 13 amino acids.

This chain uses TRBV2 with TRBJ2-1, with D possibly being TRBD2 (5 bases). Germline CDR1 SNHLY, CDR2 FYNNEI. The germline V and J ends were trimmed by 6 bases and 9 bases, with 15 bases remaining between them. The CDR3 consists of 13 residues. The CDR3 here is CASRPGLPPEQFF. CDR3 nucleotides: TGTGCCAGCAGACCCGGACTCCCTCCTGAGCAGTTCTTC.

This chain connects TRBV5-1 to TRBJ2-7, with 7 bases that match TRBD2. The CDR3 covers 15 residues. Germline CDR1 and CDR2: SGHRS and YFSETQ. V shed 0 bases, J shed 0 bases, and the junction held 3 bases outside the gene matches. CDR3 sequence reads: CASSLDGRSSYEQYF. The CDR3 DNA sequence: TGCGCCAGCAGCTTGGACGGGAGGAGCTCCTACGAGCAGTACTTC.